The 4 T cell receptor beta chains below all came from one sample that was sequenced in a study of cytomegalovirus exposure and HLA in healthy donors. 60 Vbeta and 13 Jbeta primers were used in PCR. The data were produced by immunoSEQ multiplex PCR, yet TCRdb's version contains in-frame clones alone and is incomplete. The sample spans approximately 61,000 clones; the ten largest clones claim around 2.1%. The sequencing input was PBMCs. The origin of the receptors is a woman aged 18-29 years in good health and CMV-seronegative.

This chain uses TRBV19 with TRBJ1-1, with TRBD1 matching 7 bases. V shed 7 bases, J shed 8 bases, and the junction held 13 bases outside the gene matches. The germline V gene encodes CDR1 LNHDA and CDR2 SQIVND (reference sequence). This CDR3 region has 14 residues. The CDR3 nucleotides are TGTGCCAGTATTGCCGGAACAGGGGCAACCGAAGCTTTCTTT. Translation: CASIAGTGATEAFF. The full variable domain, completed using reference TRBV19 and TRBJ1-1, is DGGITQSPKYLFRKEGQNVTLSCEQNLNHDAMYWYRQDPGQGLRLIYYSQIVNDFQKGDIAEGYSVSREKKESFPLTVTSAQKNPTAFYLCASIAGTGATEAFFGQGTRLTVV.

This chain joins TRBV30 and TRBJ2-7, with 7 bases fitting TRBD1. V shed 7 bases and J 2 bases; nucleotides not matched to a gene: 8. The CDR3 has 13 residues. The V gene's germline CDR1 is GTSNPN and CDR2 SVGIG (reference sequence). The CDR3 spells CASRPGGTYEQYF. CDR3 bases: TGTGCCTCCCGACCAGGGGGTACCTACGAGCAGTACTTC.

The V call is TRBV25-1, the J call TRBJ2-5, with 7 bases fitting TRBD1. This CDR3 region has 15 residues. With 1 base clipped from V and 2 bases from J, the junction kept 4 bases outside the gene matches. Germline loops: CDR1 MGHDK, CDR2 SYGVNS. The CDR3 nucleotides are TGTGCCAGCAGTGAATTGGACAGGACACAAGAGACCCAGTACTTC. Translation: CASSELDRTQETQYF. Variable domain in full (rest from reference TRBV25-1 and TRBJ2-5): EADIYQTPRYLVIGTGKKITLECSQTMGHDKMYWYQQDPGMELHLIHYSYGVNSTEKGDLSSESTVSRIRTEHFPLTLESARPSHTSQYLCASSELDRTQETQYFGPGTRLLVL.

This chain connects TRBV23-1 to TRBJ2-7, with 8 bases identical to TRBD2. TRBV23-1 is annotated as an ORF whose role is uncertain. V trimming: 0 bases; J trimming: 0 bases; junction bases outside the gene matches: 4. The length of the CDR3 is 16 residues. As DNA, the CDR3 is TGCGCCAGCAGTCAATCTCCAGCGGGAGTCTCCTACGAGCAGTACTTC. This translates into CASSQSPAGVSYEQYF.